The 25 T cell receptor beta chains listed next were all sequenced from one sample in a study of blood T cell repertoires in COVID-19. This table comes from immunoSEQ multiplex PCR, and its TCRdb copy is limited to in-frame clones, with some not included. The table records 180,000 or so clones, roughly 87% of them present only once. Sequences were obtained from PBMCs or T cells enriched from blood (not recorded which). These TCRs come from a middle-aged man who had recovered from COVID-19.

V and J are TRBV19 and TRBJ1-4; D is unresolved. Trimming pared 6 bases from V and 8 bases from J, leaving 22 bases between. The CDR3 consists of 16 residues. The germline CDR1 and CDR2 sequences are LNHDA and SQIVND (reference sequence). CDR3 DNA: TGTGCCAGTAGAGATATAGGTGGGAGGGAAGAGGAAAAACTGTTTTTT. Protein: CASRDIGGREEEKLFF.

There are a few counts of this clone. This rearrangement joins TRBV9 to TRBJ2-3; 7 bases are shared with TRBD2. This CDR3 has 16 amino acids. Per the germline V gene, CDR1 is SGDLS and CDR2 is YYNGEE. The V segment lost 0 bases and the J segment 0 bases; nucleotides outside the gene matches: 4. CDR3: CASSVGLGGSTDTQYF. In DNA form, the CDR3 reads TGTGCCAGCAGCGTAGGACTGGGGGGGAGCACAGATACGCAGTATTTT.

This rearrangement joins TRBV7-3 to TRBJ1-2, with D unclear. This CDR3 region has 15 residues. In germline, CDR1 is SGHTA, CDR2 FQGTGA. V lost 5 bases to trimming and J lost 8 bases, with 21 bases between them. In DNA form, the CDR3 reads TGTGCCAGCAGCCAATTAGGGAGGGATACTATGGGCTACACCTTC. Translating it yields CASSQLGRDTMGYTF.

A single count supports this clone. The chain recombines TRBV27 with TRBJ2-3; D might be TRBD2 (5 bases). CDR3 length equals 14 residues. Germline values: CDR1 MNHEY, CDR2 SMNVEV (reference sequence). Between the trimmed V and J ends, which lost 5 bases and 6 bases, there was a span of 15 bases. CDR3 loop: CASSDPGLGDTQYF. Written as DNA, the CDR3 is TGTGCCAGCAGTGACCCCGGACTCGGTGATACGCAGTATTTT.

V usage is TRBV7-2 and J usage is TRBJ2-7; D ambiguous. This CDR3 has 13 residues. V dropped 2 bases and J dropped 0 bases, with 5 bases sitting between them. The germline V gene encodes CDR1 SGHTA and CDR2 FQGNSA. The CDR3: CASSLTASYEQYF. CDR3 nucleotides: TGTGCCAGCAGCTTAACAGCCTCCTACGAGCAGTACTTC. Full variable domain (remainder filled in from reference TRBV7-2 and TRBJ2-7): GAGVSQSPSNKVTEKGKDVELRCDPISGHTALYWYRQSLGQGLEFLIYFQGNSAPDKSGLPSDRFSAERTGGSVSTLTIQRTQQEDSAVYLCASSLTASYEQYFGPGTRLTVT.

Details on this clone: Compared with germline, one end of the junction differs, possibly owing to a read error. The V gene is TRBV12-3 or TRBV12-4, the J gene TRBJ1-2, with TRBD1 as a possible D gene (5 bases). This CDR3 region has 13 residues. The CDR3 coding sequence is TGTGCCAGCAGCCGACCTCAGGGTAGGCCTTCTTCCTTC. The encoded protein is CASSRPQGRPSSF.

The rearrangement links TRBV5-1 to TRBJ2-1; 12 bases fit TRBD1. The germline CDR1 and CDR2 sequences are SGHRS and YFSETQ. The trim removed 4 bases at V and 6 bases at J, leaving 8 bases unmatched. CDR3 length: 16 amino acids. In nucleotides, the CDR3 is TGCGCCAGCAGCACCCGGGACAGGGGGCTTGGCAATGAGCAGTTCTTC. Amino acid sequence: CASSTRDRGLGNEQFF.

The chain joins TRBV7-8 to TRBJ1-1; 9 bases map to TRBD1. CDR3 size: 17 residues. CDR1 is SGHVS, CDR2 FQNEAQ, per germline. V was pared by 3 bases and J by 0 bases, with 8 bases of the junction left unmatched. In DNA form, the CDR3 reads TGTGCCAGCAGCTTTGCTACAGGGGGCAACATGAACACTGAAGCTTTCTTT. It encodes CASSFATGGNMNTEAFF.

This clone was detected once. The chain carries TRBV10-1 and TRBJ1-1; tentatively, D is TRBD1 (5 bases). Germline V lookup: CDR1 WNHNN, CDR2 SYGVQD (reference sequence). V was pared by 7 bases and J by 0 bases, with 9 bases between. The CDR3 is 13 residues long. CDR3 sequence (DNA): TGCGCCAGCACCAGGGCCCTGAACACTGAAGCTTTCTTT. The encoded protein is CASTRALNTEAFF.

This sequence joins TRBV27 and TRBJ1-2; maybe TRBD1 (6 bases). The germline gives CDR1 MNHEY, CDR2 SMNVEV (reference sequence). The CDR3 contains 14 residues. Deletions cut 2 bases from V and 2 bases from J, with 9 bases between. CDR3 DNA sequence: TGTGCCAGCAGTTTACAGGGGACCAACTATGGCTACACCTTC. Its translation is CASSLQGTNYGYTF.

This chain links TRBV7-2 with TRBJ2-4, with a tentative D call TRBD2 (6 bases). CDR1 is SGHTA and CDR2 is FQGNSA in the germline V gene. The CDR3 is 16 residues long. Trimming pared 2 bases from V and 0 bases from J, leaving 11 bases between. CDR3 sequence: CASSLKVGLAKNIQYF. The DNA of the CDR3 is TGTGCCAGCAGCTTAAAGGTGGGACTAGCCAAAAACATTCAGTACTTC.

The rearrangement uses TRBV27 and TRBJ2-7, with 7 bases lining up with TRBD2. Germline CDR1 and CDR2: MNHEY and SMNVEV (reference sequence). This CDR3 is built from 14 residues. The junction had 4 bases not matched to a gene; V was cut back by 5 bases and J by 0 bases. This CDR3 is CASSLAENSYEQYF. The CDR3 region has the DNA TGTGCCAGCAGTCTAGCGGAAAACTCCTACGAGCAGTACTTC.

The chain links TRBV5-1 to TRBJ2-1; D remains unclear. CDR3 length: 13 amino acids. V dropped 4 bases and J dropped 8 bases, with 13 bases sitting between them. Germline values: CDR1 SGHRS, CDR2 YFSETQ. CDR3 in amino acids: CASSQAGMDEQFF. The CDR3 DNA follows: TGCGCCAGCAGCCAGGCAGGCATGGATGAGCAGTTCTTC.

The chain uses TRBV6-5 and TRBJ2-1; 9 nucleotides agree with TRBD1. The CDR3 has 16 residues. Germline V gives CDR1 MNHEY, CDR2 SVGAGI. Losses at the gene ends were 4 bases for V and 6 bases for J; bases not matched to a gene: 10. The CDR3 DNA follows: TGTGCCAGCAGTTCTCCCCGGGACAGGGTCGGCAATGAGCAGTTCTTC. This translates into CASSSPRDRVGNEQFF.

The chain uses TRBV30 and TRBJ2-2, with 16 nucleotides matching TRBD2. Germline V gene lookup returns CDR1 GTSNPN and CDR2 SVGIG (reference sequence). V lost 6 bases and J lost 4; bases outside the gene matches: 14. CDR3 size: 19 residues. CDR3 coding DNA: TGTGCCTGTACGACCGGGACTAGCGGGGGGGCCCGGGGCACCGGGGAGCTGTTTTTT. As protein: CACTTGTSGGARGTGELFF.

The CDR3 sequence: CASSSWTGDTHEQYF. The CDR3, as DNA: TGTGCCAGCAGTTCCTGGACAGGGGATACCCACGAGCAGTACTTC. The chain has TRBV6-2 or TRBV6-3 and TRBJ2-7, with 9 bases fitting TRBD1. V gave up 4 bases and J gave up 5 bases; unmatched junction bases: 9. Germline V gene sequence: CDR1 MNHEY, CDR2 SVGEGT. This CDR3 has 15 amino acids.

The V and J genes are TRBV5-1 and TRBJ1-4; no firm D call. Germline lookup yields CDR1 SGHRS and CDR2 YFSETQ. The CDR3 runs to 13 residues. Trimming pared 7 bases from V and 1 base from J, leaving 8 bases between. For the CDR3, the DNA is TGCGCCAGCTCTGGGAGAACTAATGAAAAACTGTTTTTT. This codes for CASSGRTNEKLFF.

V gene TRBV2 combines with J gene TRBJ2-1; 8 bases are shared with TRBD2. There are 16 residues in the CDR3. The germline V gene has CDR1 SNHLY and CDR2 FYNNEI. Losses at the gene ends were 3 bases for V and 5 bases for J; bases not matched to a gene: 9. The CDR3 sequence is CASSESLGLADNEQFF. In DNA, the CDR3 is TGTGCCAGCAGTGAGTCTTTAGGACTAGCAGACAATGAGCAGTTCTTC. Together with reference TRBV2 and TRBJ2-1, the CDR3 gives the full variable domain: EPEVTQTPSHQVTQMGQEVILRCVPISNHLYFYWYRQILGQKVEFLVSFYNNEISEKSEIFDDQFSVERPDGSNFTLKIRSTKLEDSAMYFCASSESLGLADNEQFFGPGTRLTVL.

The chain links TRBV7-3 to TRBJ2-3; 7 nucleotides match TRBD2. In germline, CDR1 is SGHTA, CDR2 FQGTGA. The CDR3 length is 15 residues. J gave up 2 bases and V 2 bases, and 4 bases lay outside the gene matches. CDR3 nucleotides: TGTGCCAGCAGCTTATCCGGGGGGTTCACAGATACGCAGTATTTT. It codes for CASSLSGGFTDTQYF.

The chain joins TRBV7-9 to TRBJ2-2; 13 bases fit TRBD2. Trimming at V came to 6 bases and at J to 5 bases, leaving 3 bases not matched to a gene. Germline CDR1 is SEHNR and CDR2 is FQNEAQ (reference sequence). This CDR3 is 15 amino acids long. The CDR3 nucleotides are TGTGCCAGCAGTCGGACTAGCGGGAGTACCGGGGAGCTGTTTTTT. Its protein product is CASSRTSGSTGELFF.

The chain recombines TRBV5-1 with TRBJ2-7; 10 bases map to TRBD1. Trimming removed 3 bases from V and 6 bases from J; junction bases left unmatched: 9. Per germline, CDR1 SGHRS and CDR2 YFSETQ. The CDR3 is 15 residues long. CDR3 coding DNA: TGCGCCAGCAGCTCCGGGACAGGGGTATATAGCGAGCAGTACTTC. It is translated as CASSSGTGVYSEQYF.

The CDR3 nucleotides are TGTGCCAGCAGCCAAGATCAGCGGTCGGAAGCTTTCTTT. Translating gives CASSQDQRSEAFF. This chain joins TRBV3-1 (or the pseudogene TRBV3-2) and TRBJ1-1, with D hard to call. The CDR3 has 13 residues. Trimming pared 0 bases from V and 8 bases from J, leaving 10 bases between. The V gene's germline CDR1 is LGHDT and CDR2 YNNKEL (reference sequence).

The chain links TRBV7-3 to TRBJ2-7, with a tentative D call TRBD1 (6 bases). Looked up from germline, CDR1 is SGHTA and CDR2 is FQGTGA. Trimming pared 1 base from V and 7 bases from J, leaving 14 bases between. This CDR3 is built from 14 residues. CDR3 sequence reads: CASSLRGPGREQYF. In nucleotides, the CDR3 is TGTGCCAGCAGCTTAAGGGGGCCCGGCAGGGAGCAGTACTTC.

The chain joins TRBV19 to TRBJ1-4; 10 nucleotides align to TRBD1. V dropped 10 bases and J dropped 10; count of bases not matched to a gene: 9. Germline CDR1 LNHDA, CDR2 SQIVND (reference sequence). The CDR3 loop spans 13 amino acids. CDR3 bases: TGTGCCACCTATGGACAGGGGGTAGGAAAACTGTTTTTT. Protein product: CATYGQGVGKLFF.

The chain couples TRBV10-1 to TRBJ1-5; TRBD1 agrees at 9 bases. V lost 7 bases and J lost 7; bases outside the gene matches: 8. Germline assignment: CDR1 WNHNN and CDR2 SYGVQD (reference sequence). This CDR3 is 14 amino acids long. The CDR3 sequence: CASTLDRGSQPQHF. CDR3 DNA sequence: TGCGCCAGCACCCTGGACAGGGGAAGCCAGCCCCAGCATTTT.